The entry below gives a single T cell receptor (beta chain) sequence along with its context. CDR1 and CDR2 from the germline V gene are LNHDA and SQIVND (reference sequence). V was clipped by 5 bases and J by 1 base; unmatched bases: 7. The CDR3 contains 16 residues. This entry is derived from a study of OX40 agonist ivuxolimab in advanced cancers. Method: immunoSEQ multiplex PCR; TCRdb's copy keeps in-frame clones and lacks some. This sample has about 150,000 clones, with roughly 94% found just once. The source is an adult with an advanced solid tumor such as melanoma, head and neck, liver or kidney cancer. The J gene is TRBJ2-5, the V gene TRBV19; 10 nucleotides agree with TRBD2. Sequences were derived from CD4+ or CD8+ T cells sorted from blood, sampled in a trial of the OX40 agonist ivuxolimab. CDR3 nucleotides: TGTGCCAGTAGTCGGGGGCTAGCGGGAGTCCAAGAGACCCAGTACTTC. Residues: CASSRGLAGVQETQYF.